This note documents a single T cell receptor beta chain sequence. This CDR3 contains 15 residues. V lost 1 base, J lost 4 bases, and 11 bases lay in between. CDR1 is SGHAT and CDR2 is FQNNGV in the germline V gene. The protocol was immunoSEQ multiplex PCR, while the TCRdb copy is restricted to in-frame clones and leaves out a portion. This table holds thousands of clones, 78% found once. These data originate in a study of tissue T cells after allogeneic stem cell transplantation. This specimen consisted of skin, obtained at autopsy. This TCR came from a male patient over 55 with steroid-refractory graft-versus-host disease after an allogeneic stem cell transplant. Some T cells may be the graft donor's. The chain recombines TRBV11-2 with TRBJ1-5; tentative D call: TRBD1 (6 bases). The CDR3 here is CASSLGGGRNQPQHF. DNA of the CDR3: TGTGCCAGCAGCTTAGGGGGGGGGCGTAATCAGCCCCAGCATTTT.